This T cell receptor (beta chain) was identified in a study of response to subunit inactivated influenza vaccine. One entry per CDR3 protein results from TCRdb running MiXCR on the RT-PCR reads. There are under 800,000 distinct CDR3 sequences in the sample; more than 11% occur only once, and around 7.3% lies in the top ten. The CDR3 contains 13 residues. Germline CDR1 is SGHTA and CDR2 is FQGNSA. The germline V and J ends were trimmed by 1 base and 3 bases, with 6 bases remaining between them. With respect to this clonotype: Its antigen is currently unknown.

The study, taken as a whole, reports: The authors suggested that every seasonal influenza vaccination recruits few new T cells.

This chain uses TRBV7-2 with TRBJ2-5; no reliable D call. The clonotype originates from a man over 45 who received an inactivated influenza vaccine. The specimen was PBMCs from blood, collected about 14 days before vaccination. For the CDR3, the DNA is TGTGCCAGCAGCTTAGGGTTTAAAGAGACCCAGTACTTC. It translates to CASSLGFKETQYF.